These 29 T cell receptor beta chains were all obtained from the same sample, sequenced in a study of control samples from healthy donors and cancer patients. Here immunoSEQ multiplex PCR was the method, and the copy in TCRdb shows in-frame clones only, minus some. This sample carries tens of thousands of clones, 90% to 95% of them seen once, and the ten largest clones take approximately 12%. The specimen sequenced was PBMCs. The receptors were sampled from a man between 45 and 60 years old with lung cancer.

The chain links TRBV19 to TRBJ2-3, with 7 bases that match TRBD2. The CDR3 is 16 amino acids. V shed 5 bases, J shed 2 bases, and the junction held 10 bases outside the gene matches. Germline CDR1 is LNHDA and CDR2 is SQIVND (reference sequence). CDR3 nucleotides: TGTGCCAGTAGTTCCCGGGCGGGGGTTAACACAGATACGCAGTATTTT. Translating it yields CASSSRAGVNTDTQYF.

This chain links TRBV20-1 with TRBJ1-3, with D unclear. V was trimmed by 3 bases and J by 4 bases, leaving 4 bases between them. Germline V gene lookup returns CDR1 DFQATT and CDR2 SNEGSKA (reference sequence). CDR3 length: 11 residues. For the CDR3, the DNA is TGCAGTGCTAGTAAGGGAAACACCATATATTTT. Translated: CSASKGNTIYF.

The chain joins TRBV19 to TRBJ2-6, with a weak D call TRBD2 (5 bases). This CDR3 region has 15 residues. Trimming cost V 3 bases and J 0 bases, with 6 bases left between them. Per the germline V gene, CDR1 is LNHDA and CDR2 is SQIVND (reference sequence). The CDR3 is CASSIRDSGANVLTF. In DNA form, the CDR3 reads TGTGCCAGTAGTATCCGGGACTCTGGGGCCAACGTCCTGACTTTC.

The gene calls are TRBV7-6 and TRBJ2-3; D gene unclear. Deletions cut 1 base from V and 3 bases from J, with 8 bases between. The CDR3 runs to 14 residues. Germline assignment: CDR1 SGHVS and CDR2 FNYEAQ. CDR3 coding DNA: TGTGCCAGCAGCTTAGGGCCTGGAACAGATACGCAGTATTTT. It codes for CASSLGPGTDTQYF.

J is TRBJ2-2 and V is TRBV9; 8 bases map to TRBD2. This CDR3 region has 16 residues. Trimming removed 4 bases from V and 5 bases from J; junction bases left unmatched: 10. Germline V gives CDR1 SGDLS, CDR2 YYNGEE. The CDR3 DNA reads as TGTGCCAGCAGCTCTCCAGCGGGGGAATCGACCGGGGAGCTGTTTTTT. Encoded protein: CASSSPAGESTGELFF.

This chain joins TRBV5-5 and TRBJ2-5, with D hard to call. This CDR3 comprises 16 residues. CDR1 and CDR2 (germline): SGHKS, YYEKEE (reference sequence). V dropped 1 base and J dropped 3 bases, with 16 bases sitting between them. CDR3 nucleotides: TGTGCCAGCAGCTTGAAAATTGGTCAACCAAAAGAGACCCAGTACTTC. This codes for CASSLKIGQPKETQYF.

This clone has only a few counts. The V call is TRBV9, the J call TRBJ1-2, with D tentatively TRBD1 (5 bases). Trimming pared 0 bases from V and 0 bases from J, leaving 24 bases between. CDR1 and CDR2 from the germline V gene are SGDLS and YYNGEE. There are 20 residues in the CDR3. CDR3 protein: CASSVGDVSHYGTSNYGYTF. The CDR3 nucleotides are TGTGCCAGCAGCGTAGGGGACGTCAGTCATTACGGAACTTCTAACTATGGCTACACCTTC.

The CDR3 DNA reads as TGCAGCGCCCGGGAAAGTGCCAATGAAAAACTGTTTTTT. Translated, it gives CSARESANEKLFF. The chain combines TRBV29-1 with TRBJ1-4; D remains unclear. Per the germline V gene, CDR1 is SQVTM and CDR2 is ANQGSEA. V lost 7 bases and J lost 5, with 14 bases in between. The CDR3 contains 13 residues.

V and J are TRBV6-1 and TRBJ1-4; D not resolved. Deletions cut 2 bases from V and 10 bases from J, with 14 bases between. Germline CDR1 MNHNS, CDR2 SASEGT. The CDR3 is 14 residues long. CDR3 DNA sequence: TGTGCCAGCAGTGAATCCCTTACCAGAGGAAAACTGTTTTTT. Translated: CASSESLTRGKLFF.

This sequence joins TRBV10-2 and TRBJ2-5; tentative D call: TRBD1 (6 bases). This CDR3 has 15 amino acids. The germline V and J ends were trimmed by 6 bases and 3 bases, with 17 bases remaining between them. The V gene's germline CDR1 is WSHSY and CDR2 SAAADI. This CDR3 is CASRVRVGAEETQYF. CDR3 bases: TGCGCCAGCAGGGTCCGGGTGGGGGCCGAAGAGACCCAGTACTTC.

The J gene is TRBJ1-2, the V gene TRBV6-2 or TRBV6-3, with D hard to call. V shed 4 bases and J shed 13 bases, with 25 bases lying between them. The CDR3 extends over 15 amino acids. CDR1 MNHEY and CDR2 SVGEGT come from the germline V gene. The CDR3 is CASSSRRQEGPRGTF. The CDR3 nucleotides are TGTGCCAGCAGTTCGCGACGGCAGGAAGGTCCTCGCGGCACCTTC.

The chain couples TRBV24-1 to TRBJ1-3; D gene uncertain. Trimming pared 4 bases from V and 5 bases from J, leaving 32 bases between. Germline CDR1 reads KGHDR; CDR2 reads SFDVKD. There are 21 residues in the CDR3. CDR3 coding DNA: TGTGCCACCAGTGACTTCCTCGTTAGGCAAGTTCACCTCCATACACGAAACACCATATATTTT. Translating it yields CATSDFLVRQVHLHTRNTIYF.

The rearrangement uses TRBV6-1 and TRBJ2-2; D is perhaps TRBD2 (5 bases). Trimming shortened V by 1 base and J by 6 bases, and 9 bases separated the two germline ends. The length of the CDR3 is 14 residues. From germline, CDR1 is MNHNS and CDR2 SASEGT. CDR3 in DNA: TGTGCCAGCAGTGAAGGGAGAGGGTCCGGGGAGCTGTTTTTT. Its protein is CASSEGRGSGELFF.

V usage is TRBV2 and J usage is TRBJ1-1; TRBD1 agrees at 7 bases. CDR3 size: 14 residues. Germline V gene sequence: CDR1 SNHLY, CDR2 FYNNEI. J gave up 2 bases and V 6 bases, and 6 bases lay outside the gene matches. CDR3 DNA sequence: TGTGCCAGCAGAGAACGGACAGGAAACACTGAAGCTTTCTTT. Translation gives CASRERTGNTEAFF.

The CDR3 coding sequence is TGTGCCAGCAGTACCGGGGATCAGCCCCAGCATTTT. It codes for CASSTGDQPQHF. The chain is built from TRBV2 and TRBJ1-5; D gene uncertain. Germline CDR1 reads SNHLY; CDR2 reads FYNNEI. The length of the CDR3 is 12 residues. V lost 5 bases to trimming and J lost 5 bases, with 7 bases between them. Filled out from reference TRBV2 and TRBJ1-5, the complete variable domain reads EPEVTQTPSHQVTQMGQEVILRCVPISNHLYFYWYRQILGQKVEFLVSFYNNEISEKSEIFDDQFSVERPDGSNFTLKIRSTKLEDSAMYFCASSTGDQPQHFGDGTRLSIL.

In its sample, this clone was seen once. The chain carries TRBV19 and TRBJ2-5; tentatively, D is TRBD1 (6 bases). The CDR3 is made up of 14 amino acids. V gave up 5 bases and J gave up 4 bases, with 14 bases separating them. CDR1 and CDR2 from the germline V gene are LNHDA and SQIVND (reference sequence). The CDR3 protein is CASSSQGFVETQYF. Written as DNA, the CDR3 is TGTGCCAGTAGTTCCCAGGGGTTCGTAGAGACCCAGTACTTC. Looking up the rest from reference TRBV19 and TRBJ2-5 gives the full variable domain: DGGITQSPKYLFRKEGQNVTLSCEQNLNHDAMYWYRQDPGQGLRLIYYSQIVNDFQKGDIAEGYSVSREKKESFPLTVTSAQKNPTAFYLCASSSQGFVETQYFGPGTRLLVL.

The chain joins TRBV28 to TRBJ1-2; perhaps TRBD1 as D (6 bases). Germline V gives CDR1 MDHEN, CDR2 SYDVKM. Trimming took 5 bases from V and 0 from J, leaving 13 bases between them. The CDR3 is made up of 15 amino acids. The CDR3 protein is CASSLGQIANYGYTF. The CDR3 region has the DNA TGTGCCAGCAGTCTCGGACAGATAGCTAACTATGGCTACACCTTC.

The V and J genes are TRBV30 and TRBJ1-2; D gene unclear. The CDR3 is made up of 13 amino acids. Trimming took off 0 bases at V and 4 bases at J, with 9 bases between the two ends. CDR1 is GTSNPN and CDR2 is SVGIG in the germline V gene (reference sequence). The CDR3 nucleotides are TGTGCCTGGAGTGTGAGGGTTACCTATGGCTACACCTTC. It codes for CAWSVRVTYGYTF.

The rearrangement joins TRBV7-2 to TRBJ1-5; D not certain. The CDR3 loop spans 14 amino acids. Between the trimmed V and J ends, which lost 3 bases and 4 bases, there was a span of 10 bases. Germline lookup yields CDR1 SGHTA and CDR2 FQGNSA. CDR3 loop: CASSFHYQNQPQHF. In DNA, the CDR3 is TGTGCCAGCAGCTTTCATTACCAGAATCAGCCCCAGCATTTT.

This clone was seen only a few times. The CDR3 reads CASSSIRQGVGTDTQYF. CDR3 sequence (DNA): TGTGCCAGCAGTTCGATACGACAGGGGGTAGGCACAGATACGCAGTATTTT. This chain uses TRBV6-2 or TRBV6-3 with TRBJ2-3; 9 positions agree with TRBD1. The CDR3 is 17 residues long. The ends lost 4 bases at V and 1 base at J; junction bases unmatched: 9. In germline, CDR1 is MNHEY, CDR2 SVGEGT.

Of note for this clone: The junction differs from germline at one of its ends, possibly a read error. The chain carries TRBV10-3 and TRBJ1-2; TRBD1 might be the D (5 bases). Germline lookup yields CDR1 ENHRY and CDR2 SYGVKD. The CDR3 is made up of 13 amino acids. In DNA form, the CDR3 reads TGTGCCATCAGTGCGGGGGGGTCGGGGGATGAGAGCTTC. Protein: CAISAGGSGDESF.

This chain connects TRBV7-2 to TRBJ1-5; D is uncertain. Germline loops: CDR1 SGHTA, CDR2 FQGNSA. CDR3 length: 16 residues. Trimming left V 5 bases short and J 0 bases short, with 14 bases between. The CDR3 loop is CASSKDTGYSNQPQHF. The CDR3 nucleotides read TGTGCCAGCAGCAAAGACACGGGTTATAGCAATCAGCCCCAGCATTTT.

The chain carries TRBV21-1 and TRBJ1-4. TRBV21-1 is given as a pseudogene. This CDR3 spans 16 amino acids. CDR3 sequence reads: CASRRPYKVHNEKLFF. As DNA, the CDR3 is TGTGCCAGCAGAAGGCCTTACAAGGTGCATAATGAAAAACTGTTTTTT.

The chain links TRBV7-9 to TRBJ1-4, with D tentatively TRBD1 (6 bases). V lost 4 bases and J 0 bases, leaving 12 bases between the germline ends. Germline values: CDR1 SEHNR, CDR2 FQNEAQ (reference sequence). The CDR3 spans 16 residues. The CDR3 DNA sequence: TGTGCCAGCAGCTCACAGGGATCCGCAACTAATGAAAAACTGTTTTTT. This sequence encodes CASSSQGSATNEKLFF.

The CDR3 loop is CASSFTGGSAWTEAFF. The CDR3, as DNA: TGCGCCAGCAGCTTCACAGGGGGATCAGCGTGGACTGAAGCTTTCTTT. The V gene is TRBV5-1, the J gene TRBJ1-1; TRBD1 agrees at 8 bases. CDR3 length: 16 amino acids. Unmatched junction bases numbered 11, after V lost 2 bases and J lost 5 bases. Germline V lookup: CDR1 SGHRS, CDR2 YFSETQ.

This sequence joins TRBV19 and TRBJ2-7, with TRBD1 identical over 7 bases. CDR3 length: 15 amino acids. The V gene end was trimmed by 3 bases and the J gene end by 4 bases; junction bases not matched to a gene: 9. The germline V gene encodes CDR1 LNHDA and CDR2 SQIVND (reference sequence). The CDR3 coding sequence is TGTGCCAGTAGTATGAGGACAGGTTACCTATACGAGCAGTACTTC. This codes for CASSMRTGYLYEQYF.

V and J are TRBV7-3 and TRBJ1-1; maybe TRBD1 (5 bases). V was pared by 2 bases and J by 3 bases, with 10 bases between. The V gene's germline CDR1 is SGHTA and CDR2 FQGTGA. CDR3 length: 14 amino acids. The CDR3: CASSLVTGDTEAFF. The CDR3 DNA sequence: TGTGCCAGCAGCTTAGTGACGGGGGACACTGAAGCTTTCTTT.

As concerns this clone: Other DNA sequences from this sample encode an identical CDR3 as well. The rearrangement uses TRBV25-1 and TRBJ1-2; 8 bases line up with TRBD1. Germline assignment: CDR1 MGHDK and CDR2 SYGVNS. This CDR3 contains 14 residues. V lost 3 bases and J lost 2; bases outside the gene matches: 2. The CDR3 here is CASSDGQGNYGYTF. The DNA of the CDR3 is TGTGCCAGCAGTGACGGACAGGGAAACTATGGCTACACCTTC.

The J gene is TRBJ1-2, the V gene TRBV5-6; D gene uncertain. V dropped 4 bases and J dropped 10 bases, with 14 bases sitting between them. Germline loops: CDR1 SGHDT, CDR2 YYEEEE. The CDR3 covers 12 residues. Here the CDR3 reads CASSRTDGVYTF. The CDR3 bases are TGTGCCAGCAGCAGGACCGATGGTGTCTACACCTTC.